This T cell receptor (beta chain) comes out of a study of cytomegalovirus exposure and HLA in healthy donors. The CDR3 totals 14 residues. Germline V gene data show CDR1 as MNHEY and CDR2 as SVGAGI. PCR involved 60 Vbeta and 13 Jbeta primers. Here immunoSEQ multiplex PCR was the method, and the copy in TCRdb shows in-frame clones only, minus some. The profile shows approximately 140,000 clones, roughly four fifths of them singletons. A word on this clone: Its specificity is unknown.

General observations from the study: A list of approximately 160 TCR beta chains associated with cytomegalovirus was given. Roughly uniform sequencing depth across donors was assumed, possibly incorrectly.

Sequencing input: PBMCs. This receptor was taken from a boy aged 5-17 years in good health and CMV-seronegative. The rearrangement uses TRBV6-5 and TRBJ2-5, with a tentative D call TRBD2 (6 bases). The end of the DNA is better explained by TRBJ2-7, so the J call may be wrong. The CDR3 here is CASSPPGLTYEQYF. CDR3 nucleotide sequence: TGTGCCAGCAGTCCTCCGGGACTGACCTACGAGCAGTACTTC.